These T cell receptor beta chains were read from a single sample in a study of T-cell reconstitution after alpha-beta-depleted transplantation in children. Each CDR3 protein gets one entry after TCRdb re-called the PCR reads with MiXCR. The sample lists 440,000 or so distinct CDR3 sequences, roughly 10% occurring once. The sequenced sample was PBMCs from the stem cell graft donor, obtained from the stem cell graft. These receptors came from a human donor who donated a stem cell graft to a child with acute myeloid leukemia. Both conserved end residues are part of each CDR3. The D gene is left open where the match is weak. Size is stated for part of the rows, as once, few or many counts, or as a class when the clone is expanded.

j_gene,d_gene,v_gene,abundance,CDR3aa,CDR3nt
TRBJ2-2,-,TRBV5-1,-,CASSLGMAGWNTGELFF,TGCGCCAGCAGCCTCGGGATGGCGGGATGGAACACCGGGGAGCTGTTTTTT
TRBJ1-1,-,TRBV4-2,-,CASSQDFITDGGPNTEAFF,TGTGCCAGCAGCCAAGATTTTATAACGGACGGGGGGCCGAACACTGAAGCTTTCTTT
TRBJ2-2,-,TRBV30,-,CAWSVLAGELFF,TGTGCCTGGAGTGTGTTAGCCGGGGAGCTGTTTTTT
TRBJ2-1,-,TRBV29-1,few,CSVVARAGGNEQFF,TGCAGCGTTGTGGCGAGGGCAGGCGGCAATGAGCAGTTCTTC
TRBJ2-2,TRBD2,TRBV20-1,few,CSAPLTGGPGTGELFF,TGCAGTGCACCACTTACGGGGGGGCCGGGCACCGGGGAGCTGTTTTTT
TRBJ1-2,-,TRBV5-1,many,CASSSQGPLYGYTF,TGCGCCAGCAGCTCTCAGGGGCCCCTATATGGCTACACCTTC
TRBJ2-3,TRBD2,TRBV10-2,many,CASSELAGFTDTQYF,TGCGCCAGCAGTGAACTAGCGGGATTCACAGATACGCAGTATTTT
TRBJ2-7,TRBD1,TRBV3-1,-,CASSRTGRSYEQYF,TGTGCCAGCAGTCGGACAGGGAGATCCTACGAGCAGTACTTC
TRBJ2-3,-,TRBV7-9,-,CASSSYVTDTQYF,TGTGCCAGCAGCTCCTACGTCACAGATACGCAGTATTTT
TRBJ2-3,-,TRBV11-1,few,CASSLLTGARINRDTQYF,TGTGCCAGCAGCCTTTTAACCGGGGCCAGAATTAACCGAGATACGCAGTATTTT
TRBJ1-1,TRBD1,TRBV6-5,few,CASSQDRLIDFEAFF,TGTGCCAGCAGTCAGGACAGGCTGATAGACTTCGAAGCTTTCTTT
TRBJ2-3,-,TRBV5-1,many,CASSGRDTQYF,TGCGCCAGCAGCGGGAGAGATACGCAGTATTTT
TRBJ1-2,TRBD1,TRBV6-1,-,CASSDDRDYGYTF,TGTGCCAGCAGTGACGACAGGGACTATGGCTACACCTTC
TRBJ1-1,TRBD1,TRBV30,-,CAWSVNDRAGSTEAFF,TGTGCCTGGAGTGTAAATGACAGGGCAGGTTCCACTGAAGCTTTCTTT
TRBJ2-1,-,TRBV2,many,CASKQARASSYNEQFF,TGTGCCAGCAAGCAAGCTAGAGCCAGCTCCTACAATGAGCAGTTCTTC
TRBJ2-1,TRBD2,TRBV29-1,few,CSVEDRGAYNEQFF,TGCAGCGTTGAAGATCGGGGGGCCTACAATGAGCAGTTCTTC
TRBJ1-2,-,TRBV6-5,few,CASSSTVLGYGYTF,TGTGCCAGCAGTTCGACAGTATTGGGGTATGGCTACACCTTC
TRBJ1-2,-,TRBV12-3/TRBV12-4,-,CASSFQRVLGYTF,TGTGCCAGCAGTTTTCAGAGGGTTTTGGGCTACACCTTC
TRBJ1-5,-,TRBV15,few,CATSREARLSNQPQHF,TGTGCCACCAGCAGAGAAGCAAGACTTAGCAATCAGCCCCAGCATTTT
TRBJ2-3,-,TRBV7-6,-,CASSLASGGNTDTQYF,TGTGCCAGCAGCTTAGCATCAGGGGGGAACACAGATACGCAGTATTTT
TRBJ2-1,-,TRBV20-1,few,CSARGGHGPNEQFF,TGCAGTGCTAGAGGTGGACACGGCCCCAATGAGCAGTTCTTC
TRBJ2-2,-,TRBV28,many,CASSGPGTRTGELFF,TGTGCCAGCAGTGGACCGGGGACTCGGACGGGGGAGCTGTTTTTT
TRBJ1-1,-,TRBV12-3/TRBV12-4,-,CASTRTEGNTEAFF,TGTGCCAGCACACGAACCGAGGGGAACACTGAAGCTTTCTTT
TRBJ1-1,-,TRBV19,-,CASKSTEAFF,TGTGCCAGTAAGTCCACTGAAGCTTTCTTT
TRBJ2-5,-,TRBV19,-,CASTSGQMQETQYF,TGTGCCAGTACCTCGGGGCAAATGCAAGAGACCCAGTACTTC
TRBJ1-5,-,TRBV20-1,few,CSARDSGAGQPQHF,TGCAGTGCTAGAGATTCGGGGGCCGGTCAGCCCCAGCATTTT
TRBJ2-3,TRBD2,TRBV9,few,CASSVGGGAGTDTQYF,TGTGCCAGCAGCGTAGGGGGGGGAGCGGGCACAGATACGCAGTATTTT
TRBJ1-1,-,TRBV6-6,few,CASSYPGGGEAFF,TGTGCCAGCAGTTACCCCGGGGGCGGTGAAGCTTTCTTT
TRBJ2-3,-,TRBV12-3/TRBV12-4,-,CASSRAPKRADTQYF,TGTGCCAGCAGTCGGGCCCCCAAGAGGGCAGATACGCAGTATTTT
TRBJ2-6,TRBD1,TRBV5-1,few,CASSLAGTATSGANVLTF,TGCGCCAGCAGCTTGGCCGGGACAGCAACCTCTGGGGCCAACGTCCTGACTTTC
TRBJ1-4,TRBD1,TRBV10-3,few,CATQDRGNEKLFF,TGTGCCACACAGGACAGGGGGAATGAAAAACTGTTTTTT
TRBJ1-5,-,TRBV19,many,CATAGVWNQPQHF,TGTGCCACCGCAGGGGTTTGGAATCAGCCCCAGCATTTT
TRBJ1-2,-,TRBV7-3,few,CASSLDGGSYGYTF,TGTGCCAGCAGCTTAGATGGCGGTAGCTATGGCTACACCTTC
TRBJ1-2,TRBD1,TRBV20-1,many,CSARGGQGAKGYTF,TGCAGTGCTAGGGGGGGACAGGGGGCAAAGGGCTACACCTTC
TRBJ2-2,TRBD1,TRBV7-2,few,CASSPTLGQGTHGELFF,TGTGCCAGCAGCCCGACCCTGGGACAGGGGACACACGGGGAGCTGTTTTTT
TRBJ1-6,-,TRBV2,few,CASSEGTGLSPLHF,TGTGCCAGCAGTGAAGGTACAGGGCTGTCACCCCTCCACTTT